These 22 T cell receptor beta chains share one sample of origin, sequenced in a study of blood T cell repertoires in COVID-19 (dated by TCRdb to the early 2020s). Library generation was performed with the immunoSEQ multiplex PCR assay. TCRdb retrieved this table from immuneACCESS and kept in-frame rearrangements only. Not all clones are present; in checked studies, unresolved V genes account for under half, and no reason is known for the remainder. Recorded for this sample are over 150,000 clones; roughly 79% of them occurred a single time. Of the sample, 6.9% falls within the top ten clones. Source material: peripheral blood. Every receptor here comes from a human donor with acute or convalescent COVID-19. The donor label of this sample is uncertain.

The V gene is TRBV19, the J gene TRBJ2-7; 10 bases align to TRBD2. The CDR3 has 16 amino acids. J gave up 1 base and V 5 bases, and 8 bases lay outside the gene matches. The germline CDR1 and CDR2 sequences are LNHDA and SQIVND (reference sequence). The CDR3 nucleotides are TGTGCCAGTAGTGGAGGACTAGCGGACCGTTCCTACGAGCAGTACTTC. It translates to CASSGGLADRSYEQYF.

The rearrangement links TRBV5-8 to TRBJ1-5, with TRBD1 identical over 7 bases. With V trimmed by 7 bases and J by 0 bases, 16 bases remained unmatched. There are 18 residues in the CDR3. Germline CDR1 is SGHTS and CDR2 is YDEGEE. DNA of the CDR3: TGTGCCAGCGCCCCAAGGGGGCTACTCGCCTATAGCAATCAGCCCCAGCATTTT. Translating it yields CASAPRGLLAYSNQPQHF.

The count of this clone is one. The chain carries TRBV9 and TRBJ1-4; maybe TRBD1 (5 bases). Germline V gene data show CDR1 as SGDLS and CDR2 as YYNGEE. The CDR3 sequence is 15 residues long. V lost 0 bases and J 2 bases, leaving 8 bases between the germline ends. Here the CDR3 reads CASSVASGTNEKLFF. Here the CDR3 DNA reads TGTGCCAGCAGCGTAGCTTCAGGGACTAATGAAAAACTGTTTTTT.

V is TRBV28 and J is TRBJ1-1; D ambiguous. The germline V gene encodes CDR1 MDHEN and CDR2 SYDVKM. Trimming pared 1 base from V and 3 bases from J, leaving 9 bases between. The CDR3 is 14 amino acids. The CDR3 region has the DNA TGTGCCAGCAGTTTATACCAAGCGGACACTGAAGCTTTCTTT. It specifies CASSLYQADTEAFF.

V gene TRBV27 combines with J gene TRBJ1-3; TRBD1 aligns across 7 bases. The CDR3 loop spans 15 amino acids. Trimming removed 3 bases from V and 2 bases from J; junction bases left unmatched: 4. Germline loops: CDR1 MNHEY, CDR2 SMNVEV (reference sequence). The CDR3 here is CASSLGTGAGNTIYF. The CDR3 DNA reads as TGTGCCAGCAGTTTGGGAACAGGGGCTGGAAACACCATATATTTT.

This chain joins TRBV30 and TRBJ2-5; D ambiguous. Trimming stripped 0 bases from V and 5 bases from J, with 4 bases between. Germline-derived CDR1 and CDR2 are GTSNPN and SVGIG (reference sequence). CDR3 length: 11 amino acids. The CDR3 DNA is TGTGCCTGGAGTGTACAGGAGACCCAGTACTTC. It encodes CAWSVQETQYF.

The rearrangement uses TRBV5-1 and TRBJ1-4; D perhaps matches TRBD1 (6 bases). Trimming took 3 bases from V and 8 from J, leaving 17 bases between them. In germline, CDR1 is SGHRS, CDR2 YFSETQ. CDR3 length: 15 amino acids. The CDR3 region is CASSYGQSPEEKLFF. Written as DNA, the CDR3 is TGCGCCAGCAGCTATGGACAGAGCCCTGAGGAAAAACTGTTTTTT.

This chain joins TRBV6-6 and TRBJ2-7; TRBD1 aligns across 9 bases. The CDR3 runs to 14 residues. Trimming took 6 bases from V and 2 from J; bases not matched to a gene: 5. The germline V gene encodes CDR1 MNHNY and CDR2 SVGAGI (reference sequence). As DNA, the CDR3 is TGTGCCAGCAGGTCCCGGGACAGGGCCTACGAGCAGTACTTC. It yields the protein CASRSRDRAYEQYF.

The chain links TRBV28 to TRBJ1-4, with D maybe TRBD1 (5 bases). Trimming took off 8 bases at V and 3 bases at J, with 13 bases between the two ends. Germline CDR1 MDHEN, CDR2 SYDVKM. This CDR3 comprises 14 residues. The CDR3 coding sequence is TGTGCCAGCGGAGGGGCAGAACCTAATGAAAAACTGTTTTTT. It codes for CASGGAEPNEKLFF.

Here the CDR3 reads CASRGGFTEAFF. The CDR3 nucleotides are TGTGCCAGCAGAGGGGGTTTCACTGAAGCTTTCTTT. The chain has TRBV11-2 and TRBJ1-1; possible D gene TRBD1, 6 bases. Looked up from germline, CDR1 is SGHAT and CDR2 is FQNNGV. The V gene lost 6 bases and the J gene lost 4 bases, with 9 bases spanning the gap. The CDR3 has 12 amino acids.

The J gene is TRBJ2-3, the V gene TRBV2; 8 nucleotides line up with TRBD2. The CDR3 runs 15 residues. Germline values: CDR1 SNHLY, CDR2 FYNNEI. Trimming cost V 7 bases and J 0 bases; bases outside gene matches: 6. CDR3 DNA sequence: TGTGCCAGCACCCTCGGGACTAGAAGCACAGATACGCAGTATTTT. It is translated as CASTLGTRSTDTQYF.

This chain links TRBV7-9 with TRBJ2-7; TRBD1 might be the D (5 bases). With 4 bases removed from V and 3 bases from J, the gap between germline ends came to 10 bases. From germline, CDR1 is SEHNR and CDR2 FQNEAQ (reference sequence). The CDR3 has 13 amino acids. DNA of the CDR3: TGTGCCAGCAGCTACGGACAAAACTACGAGCAGTACTTC. The encoded protein is CASSYGQNYEQYF.

V and J are TRBV6-2 or TRBV6-3 and TRBJ2-1; 15 positions match TRBD2. Germline CDR1 is MNHEY and CDR2 is SVGEGT. The CDR3 sequence is 18 residues long. V lost 0 bases to trimming and J lost 6 bases; unmatched junction nucleotides: 6. The CDR3, as DNA: TGTGCCAGCAGTTACTCGGGACTAGCGGGAGGTTCGGGCAATGAGCAGTTCTTC. The encoded protein is CASSYSGLAGGSGNEQFF.

This clone was seen only once. J is TRBJ2-6 and V is TRBV14, with TRBD1 identical over 8 bases. The germline gives CDR1 SGHDN, CDR2 FVKESK. The CDR3 covers 17 residues. Trimming cost V 1 base and J 2 bases; bases outside gene matches: 4. CDR3 loop: CASSQARGLTGANVLTF. The CDR3, as DNA: TGTGCCAGCAGCCAAGCCAGGGGGCTTACTGGGGCCAACGTCCTGACTTTC.

The V call is TRBV7-3, the J call TRBJ1-2; 9 bases map to TRBD1. Germline V gene data show CDR1 as SGHTA and CDR2 as FQGTGA. Unmatched junction bases numbered 4, after V lost 4 bases and J lost 7 bases. The CDR3 is made up of 13 amino acids. CDR3 protein: CASSYGTGSGYTF. CDR3 coding DNA: TGTGCCAGCAGCTATGGGACAGGGTCTGGCTACACCTTC.

The chain is built from TRBV6-5 and TRBJ1-1; 7 bases line up with TRBD1. V was clipped by 6 bases and J by 0 bases; unmatched bases: 1. This CDR3 comprises 13 residues. Germline CDR1 MNHEY, CDR2 SVGAGI. The CDR3 loop reads CASRGTVNTEAFF. The CDR3 nucleotides are TGTGCCAGCAGAGGGACAGTGAACACTGAAGCTTTCTTT.

The gene calls are TRBV4-2 and TRBJ2-5; tentative D call: TRBD2 (5 bases). V was cut by 1 base and J by 5 bases, with 20 bases left in between. CDR3 size: 17 residues. The V gene's germline CDR1 is LGHNA and CDR2 YNFKEQ. The CDR3 reads CASSQALWTRGLETQYF. Here the CDR3 DNA reads TGTGCCAGCAGCCAAGCATTGTGGACCCGAGGGCTGGAGACCCAGTACTTC.

The genes are TRBV28 and TRBJ1-5; TRBD1 is a possible D gene (6 bases). V was trimmed by 6 bases and J by 3 bases, leaving 15 bases between them. This CDR3 is built from 15 residues. CDR1 MDHEN and CDR2 SYDVKM come from the germline V gene. The CDR3 loop is CASSYHGQPNQPQHF. CDR3 sequence (DNA): TGTGCCAGCAGCTATCACGGACAGCCCAATCAGCCCCAGCATTTT.

This chain links TRBV25-1 with TRBJ2-2, with TRBD1 matching 8 bases. In germline, CDR1 is MGHDK, CDR2 SYGVNS. With V trimmed by 3 bases and J by 4 bases, 7 bases remained unmatched. The CDR3 has 16 residues. The CDR3 is CASSDPGQGATGELFF. The CDR3 nucleotides are TGTGCCAGCAGTGACCCCGGACAGGGCGCCACCGGGGAGCTGTTTTTT.

The rearrangement links TRBV5-8 to TRBJ1-5; 12 bases align to TRBD1. The length of the CDR3 is 18 residues. The V and J ends lost 4 bases and 4 bases, in that order; junction bases with no gene match: 12. Germline assignment: CDR1 SGHTS and CDR2 YDEGEE. CDR3 DNA: TGTGCCAGCAGCCCGGACGGGACAGGGGGCCGTAGGAATCAGCCCCAGCATTTT. This sequence encodes CASSPDGTGGRRNQPQHF.

This chain uses TRBV5-6 with TRBJ1-2; no clear D. The CDR3 covers 13 residues. Looked up from germline, CDR1 is SGHDT and CDR2 is YYEEEE. With 5 bases removed from V and 4 bases from J, the gap between germline ends came to 12 bases. The CDR3 is CASSPGPPYGYTF. The CDR3 bases are TGTGCCAGCAGTCCGGGTCCCCCCTATGGCTACACCTTC.

The rearrangement links TRBV10-1 to TRBJ2-7, with 10 nucleotides matching TRBD1. CDR3 length equals 15 residues. Germline-derived CDR1 and CDR2 are WNHNN and SYGVQD (reference sequence). V was clipped by 5 bases and J by 6 bases; unmatched bases: 10. The CDR3 region has the DNA TGCGCCAGCAGTAGCCGGGACAGGGGTGTCGGCGAGCAGTACTTC. Translation: CASSSRDRGVGEQYF.